Listed below are T cell receptor beta chains from one sample, sequenced in a study of T cells in Graves' hyperthyroidism and ophthalmopathy. Each CDR3 protein is one row after TCRdb ran MiXCR on the multiplex PCR reads. The sample shows 550,000 to 600,000 distinct CDR3 sequences, more than 45% of them seen only once. The sample taken for sequencing was peripheral blood or thyroid tissue (not recorded which). These receptors originate from an adult woman with Graves' disease, either hyperthyroidism or ophthalmopathy (not recorded which). Both conserved end residues are part of each CDR3. Each record gives: V gene, D gene, clone size, J gene, CDR3 protein, CDR3 DNA. D genes are given only for firm matches. Only some rows state a clone size, as once, few, many or a class for expanded clones.

>TRBV5-1|TRBD1|many|TRBJ2-7
CASSLAGTASYEQYF
TGCGCCAGCAGCTTGGCCGGGACAGCGTCCTACGAGCAGTACTTC
>TRBV20-1|-|-|TRBJ1-5
CSARGGQYSNQPQHF
TGCAGTGCTAGAGGTGGACAATATAGCAATCAGCCCCAGCATTTT
>TRBV2|-|-|TRBJ1-5
CASGTSAYNQPQHF
TGTGCCAGCGGCACCTCGGCGTACAATCAGCCCCAGCATTTT
>TRBV7-2|-|-|TRBJ1-5
CASSLLGENQPQHF
TGTGCCAGCAGCTTATTGGGAGAGAATCAGCCCCAGCATTTT
>TRBV10-3|-|many|TRBJ2-7
CAIRGTTDEQYF
TGTGCCATCAGAGGGACCACCGACGAGCAGTACTTC
>TRBV29-1|TRBD1|once|TRBJ1-2
CSAGNRQGWPQGYTF
TGCAGCGCCGGAAATCGACAGGGATGGCCCCAGGGCTACACCTTC
>TRBV20-1|-|many|TRBJ1-2
CSAARGTNYGYTF
TGCAGTGCTGCACGCGGCACCAACTATGGCTACACCTTC
>TRBV7-2|TRBD2|many|TRBJ2-7
CASSSGTSLHEQYF
TGTGCCAGCAGTTCCGGGACTAGTCTCCACGAGCAGTACTTC
>TRBV6-4|TRBD1|-|TRBJ2-3
CASSAQGSDTQYF
TGTGCCAGCAGTGCACAGGGGTCGGATACGCAGTATTTT
>TRBV5-5|-|-|TRBJ1-1
CASSPGKREGPTMNTKAFF
TGTGCCAGCAGCCCCGGAAAACGGGAGGGGCCAACGATGAACACTAAAGCTTTCTTT
>TRBV7-9|-|-|TRBJ2-7
CASRSDSYEQYF
TGTGCCAGCAGGTCTGACTCTTACGAGCAGTACTTC
>TRBV12-3/TRBV12-4|TRBD1|many|TRBJ2-7
CASSFVQGASEQYF
TGTGCCAGCAGTTTCGTGCAGGGGGCTAGCGAGCAGTACTTC
>TRBV7-9|-|-|TRBJ2-5
CASSPSWTRSQTQYF
TGTGCCAGCAGCCCCTCCTGGACCCGTAGCCAAACCCAGTACTTC
>TRBV19|-|-|TRBJ2-7
CASSQSGIGSYEQYF
TGTGCCAGTAGCCAATCCGGGATAGGGTCCTACGAGCAGTACTTC
>TRBV14|-|-|TRBJ2-5
CASSPRDGSQETQYF
TGTGCCAGCAGCCCCAGGGACGGATCTCAAGAGACCCAGTACTTC
>TRBV19|-|many|TRBJ2-6
CASSKDQGTGANVLTF
TGTGCCAGTAGTAAAGATCAGGGGACCGGGGCCAACGTCCTGACTTTC
>TRBV7-2|TRBD1|-|TRBJ2-5
CASSLEGTGRGETQYF
TGTGCCAGCAGCTTAGAGGGGACAGGCAGGGGGGAGACCCAGTACTTC
>TRBV28|-|-|TRBJ2-5
CASSSGTIQETQYF
TGTGCCAGCAGTTCCGGGACAATCCAAGAGACCCAGTACTTC
>TRBV2|-|many|TRBJ1-2
CASSEESGWTHGYTF
TGTGCCAGCAGTGAAGAGTCAGGCTGGACTCATGGCTACACCTTC
>TRBV10-3|-|few|TRBJ2-7
CAISEGTSAYEQYF
TGTGCCATCAGTGAGGGTACTAGTGCCTACGAGCAGTACTTC
>TRBV7-9|TRBD1|many|TRBJ1-1
CASSSDRGSGEAFF
TGTGCCAGCAGCTCCGACAGGGGGTCTGGTGAAGCTTTCTTT
>TRBV15|TRBD1|-|TRBJ2-5
CATSREGTGQETQYF
TGTGCCACCAGCAGAGAGGGGACAGGCCAAGAGACCCAGTACTTC
>TRBV6-5|-|many|TRBJ1-2
CASRTGGTPFYGYTF
TGTGCCAGCAGAACCGGAGGGACTCCTTTCTATGGCTACACCTTC
>TRBV15|-|-|TRBJ1-5
CATSHAEQPQHF
TGTGCCACCTCGCATGCGGAGCAGCCCCAGCATTTT
>TRBV9|-|-|TRBJ2-7
CASSLREGVGYEQYF
TGTGCCAGCAGCTTGCGAGAGGGCGTTGGGTACGAGCAGTACTTC
>TRBV12-3/TRBV12-4|TRBD1|-|TRBJ1-2
CASSGLTGAGYGYTF
TGTGCCAGCAGTGGGCTGACAGGGGCTGGCTATGGCTACACCTTC
>TRBV5-6|-|few|TRBJ2-5
CASIRQANQETQYF
TGTGCCAGCATCAGACAGGCTAATCAAGAGACCCAGTACTTC
>TRBV24-1|-|-|TRBJ2-5
CATSDPVAAGTQYF
TGTGCCACCAGTGATCCAGTAGCAGCAGGGACCCAGTACTTC
>TRBV4-1|TRBD1|many|TRBJ1-2
CASSQGRGRNYGYTF
TGCGCCAGCAGCCAAGGGAGGGGGCGCAACTATGGCTACACCTTC
>TRBV10-3|-|-|TRBJ1-1
CAISEDAEITEAFF
TGTGCCATCAGTGAGGATGCCGAAATCACTGAAGCTTTCTTT
>TRBV10-3|-|few|TRBJ1-1
CAISETGQNTEAFF
TGTGCCATCAGTGAGACAGGGCAGAACACTGAAGCTTTCTTT
>TRBV7-8|-|few|TRBJ1-2
CASSGGMGMEGYTF
TGTGCCAGCAGCGGGGGCATGGGGATGGAAGGCTACACCTTC
>TRBV7-9|TRBD1|-|TRBJ1-4
CASSPGTGVGVKLFF
TGTGCCAGCAGCCCCGGGACAGGGGTTGGCGTAAAACTGTTTTTT
>TRBV12-3/TRBV12-4|-|-|TRBJ2-5
CASTLDQETQYF
TGTGCCAGCACCTTGGATCAAGAGACCCAGTACTTC
>TRBV4-2|-|-|TRBJ1-5
CASSQDSYEHF
TGTGCCAGCAGCCAAGATAGCTACGAGCATTTT
>TRBV11-2|-|many|TRBJ2-7
CASSWGLELYEQYF
TGTGCCAGCAGCTGGGGATTGGAGCTCTACGAGCAGTACTTC
>TRBV7-3|-|many|TRBJ1-1
CASSMGATPNTEAFF
TGTGCCAGCAGTATGGGGGCGACCCCGAACACTGAAGCTTTCTTT
>TRBV24-1|-|-|TRBJ1-4
CATSDGANEKLFF
TGTGCCACCAGTGACGGTGCTAATGAAAAACTGTTTTTT
>TRBV7-9|TRBD1|-|TRBJ1-1
CASSRTGSLGTEAFF
TGTGCCAGCAGCAGGACAGGGAGTTTGGGCACTGAAGCTTTCTTT
>TRBV5-1|-|-|TRBJ1-1
CASSLVPTNTEAFF
TGCGCCAGCAGCTTGGTTCCTACGAACACTGAAGCTTTCTTT
>TRBV2|TRBD1|many|TRBJ2-7
CASSAPGQGTYEQYF
TGTGCCAGCAGTGCTCCGGGACAGGGAACCTACGAGCAGTACTTC
>TRBV19|-|many|TRBJ2-7
CASSPRKGEQYF
TGTGCCAGTAGTCCCAGGAAAGGGGAGCAGTACTTC
>TRBV29-1|-|-|TRBJ2-5
CSVDRHQETQYF
TGCAGCGTTGACCGCCACCAAGAGACCCAGTACTTC
>TRBV11-2|-|-|TRBJ1-2
CASIGGSVTNYGYTF
TGTGCCAGCATCGGGGGGTCCGTTACTAACTATGGCTACACCTTC
>TRBV9|-|-|TRBJ1-1
CASSAGPGVAFF
TGTGCCAGCAGCGCCGGACCAGGGGTAGCTTTCTTT
>TRBV29-1|TRBD1|once|TRBJ2-5
CSVTGTAKETQYF
TGCAGCGTTACAGGGACAGCCAAAGAGACCCAGTACTTC
>TRBV29-1|-|-|TRBJ1-2
CSVARALYGYTF
TGCAGCGTCGCCAGAGCCCTCTATGGCTACACCTTC
>TRBV6-1|-|many|TRBJ1-1
CASSRAGSNTEAFF
TGTGCCAGCAGTCGCGCAGGGTCCAACACTGAAGCTTTCTTT
>TRBV6-6|TRBD1|many|TRBJ1-6
CASGGQDRAALHF
TGTGCCAGCGGGGGCCAGGACAGGGCCGCCCTCCACTTT